This TCR beta chain was documented in a study of early T cells in non-severe SARS-CoV-2 infection. General study points: The VDJdb matching leaned toward anti-spike CD8 responses and overlooked private and CD4 specificities.

Attachment of unique molecular identifiers to individual cDNA molecules was performed. Each CDR3 protein gets one entry after TCRdb re-called the 5' RACE reads with MiXCR. The sample consists of 64,000 or so distinct CDR3 sequences, approximately 14% of them appearing once. Comments on this clonotype: Its specificity is unknown.

V trimming: 10 bases; J trimming: 1 base; junction bases outside the gene matches: 9. CDR1 ENHRY and CDR2 SYGVKD come from the germline V gene. This CDR3 contains 15 residues. The chain carries TRBV10-3 and TRBJ2-7; 11 positions agree with TRBD1. The sequence was collected from an adult who was a healthcare worker with PCR-confirmed SARS-CoV-2 infection or an uninfected control (not recorded which). Specimen: whole blood. The CDR3 protein is CATQFGTGGSYEQYF. The CDR3 DNA reads as TGTGCCACCCAATTCGGGACAGGGGGATCCTACGAGCAGTACTTC.